The 32 T cell receptor beta chains in this list originate from one sample, sequenced in a study of T cells in women clearing cervical HPV infection. Sequencing was performed with immunoSEQ multiplex PCR; in TCRdb, only in-frame clones are kept and a portion is missing. The table gives approximately 16,000 clones; the top ten clones make up approximately 7.1% of it. Sequencing was carried out using blood buffy coat. Receptor source: a woman aged 18 to 75 with a cervical HPV16 infection that either progressed to CIN3+ or cleared (not recorded which).

Turning to this clone: With the read ending 3 residues before the CDR3 end, the germline J gene is used to fill in that end. The gene calls are TRBV28 and TRBJ2-5; 10 positions match TRBD2. The junction had 4 bases not matched to a gene; V was cut back by 4 bases and J by 2 bases. Per germline, CDR1 MDHEN and CDR2 SYDVKM. CDR3 size: 15 residues. The covered CDR3 bases are TGTGCCAGCAGTTCCCCAGCGGGGGGGCAAGAGACC. Translated: CASSSPAGGQET. The whole CDR3 protein is CASSSPAGGQETQYF.

On this clone itself: The read gets to within 3 residues of the CDR3 end, and the germline J gene fills in the rest. The genes are TRBV3-1 (or the pseudogene TRBV3-2) and TRBJ2-5, with 13 bases matching TRBD2. The CDR3 totals 18 residues. V shed 0 bases, J shed 5 bases, and the junction held 9 bases outside the gene matches. CDR1 is LGHDT, CDR2 YNNKEL, per germline (reference sequence). CDR3 sequence reads: CASSQDRTSGGAGETQYF. Incomplete CDR3 DNA: TGTGCCAGCAGCCAAGATCGCACTAGCGGGGGGGCGGGGGAGACC.

Concerning this clone itself: The read comes to an end 3 residues before the CDR3 does, leaving the germline J gene to fill in the end. The chain is built from TRBV5-1 and TRBJ2-7, with D unresolved. There are 14 residues in the CDR3. Germline-derived CDR1 and CDR2 are SGHRS and YFSETQ. V was pared by 4 bases and J by 2 bases, with 13 bases between. The CDR3 is CASSPTEIAYEQYF. The sequenced part of the CDR3 DNA is TGCGCCAGCAGCCCAACAGAAATTGCCTACGAG.

Remarks on this clone: The read comes to an end 3 residues before the CDR3 does, leaving the germline J gene to fill in the end. J is TRBJ1-3 and V is TRBV18, with TRBD1 matching over 9 bases. Germline CDR1 is KGHSH and CDR2 is LQKENI. This CDR3 is 13 amino acids long. The ends lost 6 bases at V and 8 bases at J; junction bases unmatched: 5. CDR3 bases read: TGTGCCAGCTCTCAAAGACAGGGGGACACC. Amino acids: CASSQRQGDT. The entire CDR3 protein is CASSQRQGDTIYF. Supplemented by reference TRBV18 and TRBJ1-3, the full variable domain reads NAGVMQNPRHLVRRRGQEARLRCSPMKGHSHVYWYRQLPEEGLKFMVYLQKENIIDESGMPKERFSAEFPKEGPSILRIQQVVRGDSAAYFCASSQRQGDTIYFGEGSWLTVV.

This clone is classed as medium-sized by frequency. The read comes to an end 3 residues before the CDR3 does, leaving the germline J gene to fill in the end. The gene calls are TRBV12-3 or TRBV12-4 and TRBJ2-2; 9 bases agree with TRBD2. CDR3 length: 15 residues. The trim removed 5 bases at V and 5 bases at J, leaving 6 bases unmatched. Partial CDR3 DNA: TGTGCCAGCAGTCAATTAGCGGGGGTAACCGGGGAG. It translates to CASSQLAGVTGE. The entire CDR3 sequence reads CASSQLAGVTGELFF.

In the case of this clone: With the read ending 3 residues before the CDR3 end, the germline J gene is used to fill in that end. The chain links TRBV10-3 to TRBJ1-2; TRBD1 is a possible D gene (5 bases). Germline lookup yields CDR1 ENHRY and CDR2 SYGVKD. This CDR3 contains 15 residues. The germline V and J ends were trimmed by 0 bases and 6 bases, with 14 bases remaining between them. The CDR3 DNA, read in part, is TGTGCCATCAGTGAGTCGATCGGCAGGGAGGATGGC. Its protein is CAISESIGREDG. The whole CDR3 protein is CAISESIGREDGYTF.

To note about this clone: The sequenced fragment ends 3 residues before the CDR3 boundary, so the rest is inferred from the germline J gene. This sequence joins TRBV20-1 and TRBJ2-3; TRBD2 matches 12 bases. CDR1 and CDR2 (germline): DFQATT, SNEGSKA (reference sequence). The CDR3 totals 14 residues. V shed 6 bases, J shed 6 bases, and the junction held 7 bases outside the gene matches. CDR3 DNA (partial): TGCAGTGCAGAACTAGCGGGGGGATCTGATACG. It translates to CSAELAGGSDT. The full CDR3 reads CSAELAGGSDTQYF.

Comment on this clone: The CDR3 is cut off 3 residues early in the read; its end comes from the germline J gene. The rearrangement links TRBV6-2 or TRBV6-3 to TRBJ1-1; D perhaps matches TRBD1 (6 bases). Trimming shortened V by 4 bases and J by 1 base, and 10 bases separated the two germline ends. Germline CDR1 is MNHEY and CDR2 is SVGEGT. CDR3 size: 14 residues. The CDR3 region is CASSFQGKNTEAFF. The covered CDR3 bases are TGTGCCAGCAGTTTCCAGGGGAAGAACACTGAA.

Worth noting for this clone: The sequence runs out 3 residues before the end of the CDR3; the remainder is reconstructed from the germline J gene. The chain couples TRBV5-1 to TRBJ1-6; TRBD1 agrees at 9 bases. V lost 4 bases and J lost 8; bases outside the gene matches: 4. CDR1 and CDR2 (germline): SGHRS, YFSETQ. This CDR3 has 14 residues. The covered CDR3 bases are TGCGCCAGCAGCCCCGGGACAGGGTATTCACCC. Translated, it gives CASSPGTGYSP. The CDR3, in full, reads CASSPGTGYSPLHF.

Details on this clone: The read finishes 3 residues shy of the CDR3 end, and the germline J gene is used to complete it. The rearrangement joins TRBV15 to TRBJ1-6; 10 positions match TRBD1. Germline CDR1 and CDR2: LNHNV and YYDKDF (reference sequence). V lost 1 base to trimming and J lost 5 bases; unmatched junction nucleotides: 2. The CDR3 spans 16 residues. The CDR3 region is CATSRGGTGDNSPLHF. CDR3 DNA, as far as it was read: TGTGCCACCAGCAGAGGGGGGACAGGGGATAATTCACCC.

As concerns this clone: The read is 3 residues too short to cover the CDR3 end, so that end is filled in from the germline J gene. The V and J genes are TRBV5-1 and TRBJ1-6, with 8 positions matching TRBD1. The CDR3 is 15 amino acids. Per germline, CDR1 SGHRS and CDR2 YFSETQ. The V and J ends lost 5 bases and 10 bases, in that order; junction bases with no gene match: 11. The CDR3 is CASRSPGQVGSPLHF. The covered CDR3 bases are TGCGCCAGCAGATCTCCGGGACAGGTGGGATCACCC. Full variable domain (outside the CDR3, taken from reference TRBV5-1 and TRBJ1-6): KAGVTQTPRYLIKTRGQQVTLSCSPISGHRSVSWYQQTPGQGLQFLFEYFSETQRNKGNFPGRFSGRQFSNSRSEMNVSTLELGDSALYLCASRSPGQVGSPLHFGNGTRLTVT.

A remark on this clone: The read ends 3 residues before the CDR3 terminus; that terminus is restored from the germline J gene. This sequence joins TRBV6-2 or TRBV6-3 and TRBJ1-3; 7 bases match TRBD1. The V segment lost 8 bases and the J segment 0 bases; nucleotides outside the gene matches: 4. Germline V gives CDR1 MNHEY, CDR2 SVGEGT. This CDR3 is 14 amino acids long. CDR3 residues: CASGRGSSGNTIYF. The sequenced part of the CDR3 DNA is TGTGCCAGCGGCAGGGGGTCCTCTGGAAACACC.

As to this clone: The observed sequence ends 3 residues before the CDR3 terminus, with the missing tail filled in from the germline J gene. This chain connects TRBV19 to TRBJ1-1; 7 bases are shared with TRBD1. J gave up 5 bases and V 1 base, and 10 bases lay outside the gene matches. The CDR3 runs to 16 residues. The germline V gene has CDR1 LNHDA and CDR2 SQIVND (reference sequence). This CDR3 is CASSIARGGKRTEAFF. CDR3 DNA, as far as it was read: TGTGCCAGTAGTATAGCAAGAGGGGGCAAGAGGACTGAA. Complete variable domain (other parts from reference TRBV19 and TRBJ1-1): DGGITQSPKYLFRKEGQNVTLSCEQNLNHDAMYWYRQDPGQGLRLIYYSQIVNDFQKGDIAEGYSVSREKKESFPLTVTSAQKNPTAFYLCASSIARGGKRTEAFFGQGTRLTVV.

About this clone: The read ends 3 residues early relative to the CDR3; the germline J gene fills the gap. This sequence joins TRBV10-3 and TRBJ2-7; 8 bases map to TRBD1. Germline assignment: CDR1 ENHRY and CDR2 SYGVKD. The CDR3 has 14 amino acids. V was clipped by 6 bases and J by 1 base; unmatched bases: 5. Partial CDR3 DNA: TGTGCCATCAGCCGGGACAGGTTATCCTACGAG. Residues: CAISRDRLSYE. The entire CDR3 protein reads CAISRDRLSYEQYF.

For this clone: The read finishes 3 residues shy of the CDR3 end, and the germline J gene is used to complete it. V usage is TRBV6-2 or TRBV6-3 and J usage is TRBJ1-2; TRBD1 aligns across 9 bases. Per the germline V gene, CDR1 is MNHEY and CDR2 is SVGEGT. The CDR3 contains 15 residues. V was clipped by 4 bases and J by 1 base; unmatched bases: 4. Incomplete CDR3 DNA: TGTGCCAGCAGTTGGGGACAGGGTCATAACTATGGC. Amino acid sequence: CASSWGQGHNYG. The whole CDR3 sequence reads CASSWGQGHNYGYTF.

In the case of this clone: The read is 3 residues too short to cover the CDR3 end, so that end is filled in from the germline J gene. The gene calls are TRBV12-3 or TRBV12-4 and TRBJ2-2, with 10 nucleotides matching TRBD1. The junction had 3 bases not matched to a gene; V was cut back by 3 bases and J by 5 bases. This CDR3 comprises 15 residues. This CDR3 is CASSFGTGATGELFF. CDR3 bases read: TGTGCCAGCAGTTTTGGGACAGGGGCGACCGGGGAG.

With respect to this clone: Sequence at one end of the junction differs from germline and may be a read error. CDR3 in amino acids: CASSIKRGNTKAFF. The CDR3 DNA, read in part, is TGTGCCAGTAGTATTAAAAGGGGGAACACTAAA. This rearrangement joins TRBV19 to TRBJ1-1; D is perhaps TRBD1 (6 bases). Coverage ceases 3 residues before the CDR3 finishes, and the germline J gene fills in the end. This CDR3 has 14 amino acids. Germline values: CDR1 LNHDA, CDR2 SQIVND (reference sequence).

As for this clone: The read ends 3 residues before the CDR3 terminus; that terminus is restored from the germline J gene. This chain joins TRBV5-1 and TRBJ1-2; the match to TRBD1 covers 9 bases. V shed 4 bases and J 2 bases; nucleotides not matched to a gene: 15. CDR1 and CDR2 (germline): SGHRS, YFSETQ. This CDR3 contains 18 residues. The CDR3 here is CASSVTRDRASGNYGYTF. The DNA read from the CDR3 is TGCGCCAGCAGCGTAACCCGGGACAGGGCTTCGGGAAACTATGGC.

Concerning this clone: The sequenced fragment ends 3 residues before the CDR3 boundary, so the rest is inferred from the germline J gene. This chain joins TRBV12-3 or TRBV12-4 and TRBJ2-5; tentative D call: TRBD1 (5 bases). The V end lost 6 bases, the J end lost 4 bases, and 12 bases lay between the germline ends. The CDR3 extends over 13 amino acids. The CDR3 reads CASRTSGIETQYF. Incomplete CDR3 DNA: TGTGCCAGCAGAACATCAGGGATAGAGACC.

CDR3 DNA (partial): TGCGCCACCTCTCTGGGGGGGGGCTTCAATGAG. Translation: CATSLGGGFNE. The whole CDR3 sequence is CATSLGGGFNEQFF. V gene TRBV5-1 combines with J gene TRBJ2-1; perhaps TRBD2 as D (7 bases). Read data end 3 residues before the CDR3 end; the end is taken from the germline J gene. CDR1 SGHRS and CDR2 YFSETQ come from the germline V gene. Trimming stripped 9 bases from V and 6 bases from J, with 19 bases between. There are 14 residues in the CDR3.

Partial CDR3 DNA: TGTGCCTCGACTACGGGAGGAAACACC. Its protein product is CASTTGGNT. The full CDR3 protein reads CASTTGGNTIYF. This chain connects TRBV30 to TRBJ1-3, with D unclear. The read is 3 residues too short to cover the CDR3 end, so that end is filled in from the germline J gene. The CDR3 loop spans 12 amino acids. The V gene lost 7 bases and the J gene lost 4 bases, with 11 bases spanning the gap. Germline CDR1 reads GTSNPN; CDR2 reads SVGIG (reference sequence).

Note on this clone: The CDR3 end lies 3 residues beyond the end of the read and is filled in from the germline J gene. The chain employs TRBV2 and TRBJ1-3, with D perhaps TRBD1 (6 bases). The germline gives CDR1 SNHLY, CDR2 FYNNEI. The CDR3 runs 16 residues. V was shortened by 3 bases and J by 3 bases, with 15 bases between the two germline ends. The CDR3 spells CASSDTAGADGNTIYF. CDR3 DNA (partial): TGTGCCAGCAGTGATACTGCGGGGGCTGATGGAAACACC.

The CDR3 sequence is CASSLAEGKVGGYTF. The sequenced part of the CDR3 DNA is TGTGCCAGCAGCTTAGCAGAGGGGAAGGTAGGAGGC. The chain combines TRBV7-9 with TRBJ1-2, with D possibly being TRBD1 (5 bases). The read is 3 residues too short to cover the CDR3 end, so that end is filled in from the germline J gene. From germline, CDR1 is SEHNR and CDR2 FQNEAQ (reference sequence). This CDR3 spans 15 amino acids.

CDR3: CASSGPGTSGGETQYF. The CDR3 DNA, read in part, is TGTGCCAGCAGCGGCCCCGGGACTAGCGGGGGAGAGACC. The genes are TRBV9 and TRBJ2-5; 14 bases agree with TRBD2. Read data end 3 residues before the CDR3 end; the end is taken from the germline J gene. The CDR3 extends over 16 amino acids. CDR1 is SGDLS and CDR2 is YYNGEE in the germline V gene. V shed 3 bases, J shed 4 bases, and the junction held 5 bases outside the gene matches.

This clone ranks as medium-sized in terms of frequency. The observed sequence ends 3 residues before the CDR3 terminus, with the missing tail filled in from the germline J gene. The V gene is TRBV18, the J gene TRBJ2-3; 7 nucleotides agree with TRBD2. The CDR3 is made up of 16 amino acids. Germline V CDR1 and CDR2: KGHSH, LQKENI. The junction had 6 bases not matched to a gene; V was cut back by 3 bases and J by 0 bases. Partial CDR3 DNA: TGTGCCAGCTCACCCAACCCTAGCGGAAGCACAGATACG. It specifies CASSPNPSGSTDT. The whole CDR3 region reads CASSPNPSGSTDTQYF.

Remarks on this clone: The CDR3 end falls 3 residues outside the read, so it is completed with the germline J gene. V is TRBV5-6 and J is TRBJ2-7; a weak D match, TRBD1 (5 bases). Per germline, CDR1 SGHDT and CDR2 YYEEEE. CDR3 length equals 15 residues. V dropped 3 bases and J dropped 1 base, with 14 bases sitting between them. The sequenced part of the CDR3 DNA is TGTGCCAGCAGCTCCCGACAGTTTAGTTCCTACGAG. It yields the protein CASSSRQFSSYE. The entire CDR3 is CASSSRQFSSYEQYF.

As to this clone: The CDR3 goes on 3 residues after the read ends, and that part is filled in from the germline J gene. The chain uses TRBV29-1 and TRBJ1-2; possibly TRBD1 for D (5 bases). V lost 3 bases to trimming and J lost 5 bases, with 16 bases between them. The CDR3 contains 14 residues. From germline, CDR1 is SQVTM and CDR2 ANQGSEA. The CDR3 sequence is CSVDPKGPRYGYTF. CDR3 DNA (partial): TGCAGCGTTGATCCGAAGGGGCCCCGATATGGC.

Details on this clone: The read finishes 3 residues shy of the CDR3 end, and the germline J gene is used to complete it. The chain recombines TRBV5-1 with TRBJ2-1, with a weak D call TRBD1 (5 bases). The CDR3 contains 17 residues. Germline CDR1 and CDR2: SGHRS and YFSETQ. Trimming left V 0 bases short and J 0 bases short, with 13 bases between. The DNA read from the CDR3 is TGCGCCAGCAGCTTGGATGGCAGACAGAGCTCCTACAATGAG. Its translation: CASSLDGRQSSYNE. The full CDR3 is CASSLDGRQSSYNEQFF.

CDR3 region: CSARPRDYQETQYF. CDR3 DNA (partial): TGCAGTGCTAGACCCCGGGACTACCAAGAGACC. V is TRBV20-1 and J is TRBJ2-5, with a possible D match to TRBD2 (6 bases). The read comes to an end 3 residues before the CDR3 does, leaving the germline J gene to fill in the end. This CDR3 is 14 amino acids long. The V gene lost 2 bases and the J gene lost 0 bases, with 10 bases spanning the gap. The germline V gene has CDR1 DFQATT and CDR2 SNEGSKA (reference sequence).

Concerning this clone itself: The read terminates 3 residues before the CDR3 end, so the remaining end is supplied by the germline J gene. The chain recombines TRBV27 with TRBJ2-4; TRBD1 is a possible D gene (6 bases). This CDR3 has 13 amino acids. Germline V gene data show CDR1 as MNHEY and CDR2 as SMNVEV (reference sequence). The V end was cut by 5 bases, the J end by 5 bases, with 10 bases between. The DNA read from the CDR3 is TGTGCCAGCAGTCCCAACAGGGAAAACATT. Residues: CASSPNRENI. The full CDR3 is CASSPNRENIQYF.

As to this clone: The CDR3 end falls 3 residues outside the read, so it is completed with the germline J gene. The rearrangement links TRBV10-2 to TRBJ1-4; 7 bases agree with TRBD1. This CDR3 has 15 residues. V was clipped by 2 bases and J by 2 bases; unmatched bases: 2. Germline V gives CDR1 WSHSY, CDR2 SAAADI. CDR3 DNA (partial): TGCGCCAGCAGTGAGGACAGGGCTACTAATGAAAAA. This gives the protein CASSEDRATNEK. The whole CDR3 is CASSEDRATNEKLFF.

Notes on this clone: The CDR3 extends 3 residues past the end of the read, so its final part is completed from the germline J gene. The rearrangement uses TRBV5-8 and TRBJ1-2; no clear D gene. The ends were cut back, 1 base at V and 7 bases at J, with 8 bases in the middle. Germline-derived CDR1 and CDR2 are SGHTS and YDEGEE. The CDR3 extends over 12 amino acids. The part of the CDR3 DNA that was read is TGTGCCAGCAGCTTGCCTGGGCGTGGC. Protein: CASSLPGRG. The CDR3 reads in full as CASSLPGRGYTF.